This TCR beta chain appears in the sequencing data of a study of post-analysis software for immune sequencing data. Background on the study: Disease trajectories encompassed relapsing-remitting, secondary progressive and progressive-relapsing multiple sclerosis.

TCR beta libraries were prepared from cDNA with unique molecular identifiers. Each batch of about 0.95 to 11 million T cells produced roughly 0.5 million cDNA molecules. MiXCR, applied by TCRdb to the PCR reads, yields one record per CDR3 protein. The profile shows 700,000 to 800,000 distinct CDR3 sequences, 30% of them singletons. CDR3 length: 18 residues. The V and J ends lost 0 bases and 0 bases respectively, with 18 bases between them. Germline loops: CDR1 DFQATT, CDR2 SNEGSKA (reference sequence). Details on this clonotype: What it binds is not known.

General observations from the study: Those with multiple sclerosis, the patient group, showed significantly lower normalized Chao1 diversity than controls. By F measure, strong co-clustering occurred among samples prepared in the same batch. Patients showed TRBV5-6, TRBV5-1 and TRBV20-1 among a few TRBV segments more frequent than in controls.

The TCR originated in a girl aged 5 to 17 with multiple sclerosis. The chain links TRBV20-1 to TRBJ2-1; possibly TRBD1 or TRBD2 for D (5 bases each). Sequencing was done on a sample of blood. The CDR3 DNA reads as TGCAGTGCTAGAGATTTACTCGGGGCCGAAAGCTCCTACAATGAGCAGTTCTTC. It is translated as CSARDLLGAESSYNEQFF.